The 22 T cell receptor beta chains listed next were all sequenced from one sample in a study of T cell responses to AZD1222 COVID-19 vaccine. Repertoires were generated with immunoSEQ multiplex PCR, while TCRdb's copy carries only in-frame clones and drops some. The table lists 75,000 to 100,000 clones, 80% to 90% of them singletons. The sequencing here drew on peripheral blood, taken on day 0 of AZD1222 vaccination. Receptors originate from an adult in good health.

This clone has a single count. The chain couples TRBV4-1 to TRBJ2-1, with TRBD2 matching 7 bases. Unmatched junction bases numbered 10, after V lost 1 base and J lost 7 bases. Looked up from germline, CDR1 is MGHRA and CDR2 is YSYEKL. The CDR3 loop spans 16 amino acids. DNA for the CDR3: TGCGCCAGCAGCCAAGGGGAGGGTATGAGGATAAATGAGCAGTTCTTC. It encodes CASSQGEGMRINEQFF.

The chain recombines TRBV7-8 with TRBJ2-5; 8 nucleotides align to TRBD1. Germline V gene lookup returns CDR1 SGHVS and CDR2 FQNEAQ. The V segment lost 5 bases and the J segment 3 bases; nucleotides outside the gene matches: 5. The CDR3 has 14 residues. The CDR3 nucleotides read TGTGCCAGCAGCACGGGACAGGTTAAAGAGACCCAGTACTTC. Translating gives CASSTGQVKETQYF.

This chain uses TRBV2 with TRBJ2-7, with TRBD2 identical over 9 bases. The germline gives CDR1 SNHLY, CDR2 FYNNEI. The V gene end was trimmed by 5 bases and the J gene end by 4 bases; junction bases not matched to a gene: 3. This CDR3 spans 13 amino acids. For the CDR3, the DNA is TGTGCCAGCAGTCCTAGCGGGGCTTACGAGCAGTACTTC. Amino acid sequence: CASSPSGAYEQYF.

This clone was counted a single time. The chain carries TRBV7-9 and TRBJ2-7; TRBD1 aligns across 9 bases. Trimming took 5 bases from V and 5 from J; bases not matched to a gene: 7. The CDR3 spans 14 residues. Germline V gives CDR1 SEHNR, CDR2 FQNEAQ (reference sequence). The chain's CDR3 is CASSPEGTGNEQYF. CDR3 bases: TGTGCCAGCAGCCCAGAGGGGACAGGGAACGAGCAGTACTTC.

The chain links TRBV6-5 to TRBJ1-2, with TRBD1 matching over 10 bases. The CDR3 consists of 14 residues. V trimming: 6 bases; J trimming: 6 bases; junction bases outside the gene matches: 7. Germline V CDR1 and CDR2: MNHEY, SVGAGI. CDR3 loop: CASRRDRGRDGYTF. The CDR3 DNA is TGTGCCAGCAGACGGGACAGGGGAAGGGATGGCTACACCTTC.

This sequence joins TRBV7-9 and TRBJ2-7; a weak D match, TRBD2 (6 bases). The V and J ends lost 1 base and 7 bases respectively, with 11 bases between them. Germline-derived CDR1 and CDR2 are SEHNR and FQNEAQ (reference sequence). The CDR3 is 13 amino acids. CDR3 nucleotides: TGTGCCAGCAGCTTAGGGAGGGTCGGGGAGCAGTACTTC. The encoded protein is CASSLGRVGEQYF.

The V call is TRBV5-1, the J call TRBJ1-1, with 9 bases aligning to TRBD1. CDR1 and CDR2 (germline): SGHRS, YFSETQ. The junction had 3 bases not matched to a gene; V was cut back by 3 bases and J by 0 bases. This CDR3 region has 15 residues. The DNA for the CDR3 is TGCGCCAGCAGCTCAACAGGGGGCGTGAACACTGAAGCTTTCTTT. As protein: CASSSTGGVNTEAFF.

The rearrangement joins TRBV6-2 or TRBV6-3 to TRBJ2-5; a weak D match, TRBD1 (5 bases). CDR1 MNHEY and CDR2 SVGEGT come from the germline V gene. The ends were cut back, 2 bases at V and 10 bases at J, with 17 bases in the middle. This CDR3 contains 14 residues. As DNA, the CDR3 is TGTGCCAGCAGTTACGGGCGAGGACAAGAGCTCCAGTACTTC. It translates to CASSYGRGQELQYF.

J is TRBJ2-5 and V is TRBV19, with 10 bases aligning to TRBD2. Germline CDR1 and CDR2: LNHDA and SQIVND (reference sequence). The V gene end was trimmed by 1 base and the J gene end by 4 bases; junction bases not matched to a gene: 9. The CDR3 length is 17 residues. CDR3 bases: TGTGCCAGTAGTATAGGTTCTAGCGGGAGACGTCGAGAGACCCAGTACTTC. Translated: CASSIGSSGRRRETQYF. Full variable domain (rest looked up from reference TRBV19 and TRBJ2-5): DGGITQSPKYLFRKEGQNVTLSCEQNLNHDAMYWYRQDPGQGLRLIYYSQIVNDFQKGDIAEGYSVSREKKESFPLTVTSAQKNPTAFYLCASSIGSSGRRRETQYFGPGTRLLVL.

This chain joins TRBV9 and TRBJ1-1; D is uncertain. The CDR3 covers 13 residues. Germline V gene data show CDR1 as SGDLS and CDR2 as YYNGEE. V gave up 1 base and J gave up 6 bases, with 10 bases separating them. The CDR3 loop is CASSVNPSSEAFF. The CDR3 nucleotides are TGTGCCAGCAGCGTAAACCCCAGTTCTGAAGCTTTCTTT.

The chain carries TRBV2 and TRBJ1-1, with D possibly TRBD1 on 6 matching bases. The CDR3 loop spans 13 amino acids. In germline, CDR1 is SNHLY, CDR2 FYNNEI. Trimming took 5 bases from V and 3 from J, leaving 10 bases between them. This chain's CDR3 is CASSQGGDTEAFF. The CDR3 DNA follows: TGTGCCAGCAGTCAAGGGGGGGACACTGAAGCTTTCTTT.

In DNA, the CDR3 is TGCGCCAGCAGTGAGAGGAGCAATCAGCCCCAGCATTTT. Translating gives CASSERSNQPQHF. The rearrangement joins TRBV10-1 to TRBJ1-5; D uncertain. The CDR3 length is 13 residues. CDR1 WNHNN and CDR2 SYGVQD come from the germline V gene (reference sequence). Trimming took 2 bases from V and 1 from J, leaving 3 bases between them.

The CDR3 DNA follows: TGTGCCAGCAGCTTGGGGGTTAGCGGAACCTACGAGCAGTACTTC. It yields the protein CASSLGVSGTYEQYF. V is TRBV5-4 and J is TRBJ2-7; D is perhaps TRBD2 (6 bases). Per germline, CDR1 SGHNT and CDR2 YYREEE (reference sequence). The CDR3 runs to 15 residues. The V and J ends lost 0 bases and 2 bases respectively, with 12 bases between them.

The V gene is TRBV13, the J gene TRBJ2-7, with TRBD2 matching 7 bases. Per germline, CDR1 PRHDT and CDR2 FYEKMQ (reference sequence). Germline trimming cut 8 bases from V and 2 bases from J; bases unmatched to any gene: 15. The CDR3 contains 16 residues. CDR3 DNA: TGTGCCAGCGGCCCGGGGGGAAACCGCCGAGCCTACGAGCAGTACTTC. It specifies CASGPGGNRRAYEQYF.

The chain combines TRBV6-2 or TRBV6-3 with TRBJ2-3, with TRBD2 matching over 11 bases. Germline loops: CDR1 MNHEY, CDR2 SVGEGT. Trimming at V came to 4 bases and at J to 5 bases, leaving 20 bases not matched to a gene. The CDR3 is 20 residues long. CDR3 DNA: TGTGCCAGCAGTTCCCACAGACGAAGGGCTAGCGGGAGGTCGCAAGATACGCAGTATTTT. Amino acids: CASSSHRRRASGRSQDTQYF.

V is TRBV6-5 and J is TRBJ2-6; 7 bases match TRBD2. This CDR3 is 16 amino acids long. J gave up 4 bases and V 1 base, and 4 bases lay outside the gene matches. Germline V gene data show CDR1 as MNHEY and CDR2 as SVGAGI. CDR3 in amino acids: CASSYFRGVGANVLTF. The CDR3 DNA is TGTGCCAGCAGTTACTTCCGGGGGGTAGGGGCCAACGTCCTGACTTTC.

The chain is built from TRBV7-9 and TRBJ2-5, with 9 nucleotides matching TRBD2. The CDR3 loop spans 16 amino acids. V lost 1 base to trimming and J lost 5 bases; unmatched junction nucleotides: 8. The germline gives CDR1 SEHNR, CDR2 FQNEAQ (reference sequence). As DNA, the CDR3 is TGTGCCAGCAGCTTAGTTGCGGGAGGGCCCTCTGAGACCCAGTACTTC. Translation gives CASSLVAGGPSETQYF.

This clone was observed a few times. The V call is TRBV20-1, the J call TRBJ1-1; the D gene is possibly TRBD1 (5 bases). The CDR3 sequence is 13 residues long. The V end was cut by 3 bases, the J end by 8 bases, with 16 bases between. Germline CDR1 is DFQATT and CDR2 is SNEGSKA (reference sequence). The CDR3 DNA reads as TGCAGTGCTAGTCGGGGAGAGGCAGGGGAAGCTTTCTTT. It encodes CSASRGEAGEAFF.

The V and J genes are TRBV5-6 and TRBJ2-7; possible D gene TRBD2, 5 bases. Trimming cost V 1 base and J 3 bases, with 8 bases left between them. CDR3 length: 13 amino acids. Germline V gene sequence: CDR1 SGHDT, CDR2 YYEEEE. The CDR3 loop is CASSLQGGYEQYF. The CDR3, as DNA: TGTGCCAGCAGCTTGCAAGGAGGCTACGAGCAGTACTTC.

This chain uses TRBV4-1 with TRBJ2-7; either TRBD1 or TRBD2 may fit D (5 bases each). Germline V gene sequence: CDR1 MGHRA, CDR2 YSYEKL. The V end was cut by 5 bases, the J end by 2 bases, with 16 bases between. The CDR3 sequence is 15 residues long. The CDR3 DNA follows: TGCGCCAGCAGCGTACGGGACCTCCCCACCTACGAGCAGTACTTC. This gives the protein CASSVRDLPTYEQYF.

This sequence joins TRBV20-1 and TRBJ2-7; TRBD2 aligns across 7 bases. The length of the CDR3 is 14 residues. V was pared by 6 bases and J by 7 bases, with 15 bases of the junction left unmatched. The germline V gene encodes CDR1 DFQATT and CDR2 SNEGSKA (reference sequence). The CDR3 reads CSASRASGVVEQYF. The CDR3 DNA sequence: TGCAGTGCAAGTCGGGCTAGCGGAGTGGTGGAGCAGTACTTC.

The CDR3 coding sequence is TGTGCCTGGAGTAGAGGTGGAAGGGGACCTCAGCCCCAGCATTTT. Amino acids: CAWSRGGRGPQPQHF. The chain combines TRBV30 with TRBJ1-5, with D possibly being TRBD1 (5 bases). Trimming removed 2 bases at V and 6 bases at J, with 17 bases between. The CDR3 runs 15 residues. Germline CDR1 GTSNPN, CDR2 SVGIG (reference sequence).